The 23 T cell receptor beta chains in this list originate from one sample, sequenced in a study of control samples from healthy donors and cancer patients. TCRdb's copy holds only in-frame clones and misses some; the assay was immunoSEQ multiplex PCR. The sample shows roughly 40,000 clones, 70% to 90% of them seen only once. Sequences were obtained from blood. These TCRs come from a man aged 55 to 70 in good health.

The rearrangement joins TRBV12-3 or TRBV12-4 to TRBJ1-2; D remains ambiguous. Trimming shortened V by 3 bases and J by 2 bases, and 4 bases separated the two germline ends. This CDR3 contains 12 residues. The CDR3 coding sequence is TGTGCCAGCAGTTTGGGGAACTATGGCTACACCTTC. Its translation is CASSLGNYGYTF.

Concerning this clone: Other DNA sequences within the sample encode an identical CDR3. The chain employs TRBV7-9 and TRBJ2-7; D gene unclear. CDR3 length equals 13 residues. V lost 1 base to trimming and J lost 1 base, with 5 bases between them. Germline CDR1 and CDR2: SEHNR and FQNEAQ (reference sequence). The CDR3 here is CASSLVWSYEQYF. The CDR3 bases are TGTGCCAGCAGCTTAGTTTGGTCCTACGAGCAGTACTTC.

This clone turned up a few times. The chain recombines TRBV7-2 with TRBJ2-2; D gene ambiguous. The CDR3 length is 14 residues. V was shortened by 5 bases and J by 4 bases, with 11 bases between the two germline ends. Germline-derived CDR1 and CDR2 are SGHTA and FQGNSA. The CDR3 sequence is CASSRQEITGELFF. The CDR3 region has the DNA TGTGCCAGCAGCCGCCAGGAGATCACCGGGGAGCTGTTTTTT.

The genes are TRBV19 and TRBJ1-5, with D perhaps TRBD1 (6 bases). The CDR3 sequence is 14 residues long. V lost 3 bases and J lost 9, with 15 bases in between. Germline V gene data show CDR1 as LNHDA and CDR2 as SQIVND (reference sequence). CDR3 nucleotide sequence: TGTGCCAGTAGTATGGGCACAGGGAGGATGCCCCAGCATTTT. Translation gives CASSMGTGRMPQHF.

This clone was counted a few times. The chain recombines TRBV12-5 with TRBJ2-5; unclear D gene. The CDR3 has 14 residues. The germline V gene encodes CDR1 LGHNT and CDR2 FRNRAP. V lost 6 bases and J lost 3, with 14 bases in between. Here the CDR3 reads CASGRDGREETQYF. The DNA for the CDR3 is TGTGCTAGTGGCCGCGACGGACGAGAAGAGACCCAGTACTTC.

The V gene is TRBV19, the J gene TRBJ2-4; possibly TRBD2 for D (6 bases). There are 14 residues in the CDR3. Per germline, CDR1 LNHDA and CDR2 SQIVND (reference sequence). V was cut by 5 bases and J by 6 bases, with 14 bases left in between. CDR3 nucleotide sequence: TGTGCCAGTAGTTCCGCAGGAGGGAGAAACATTCAGTACTTC. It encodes CASSSAGGRNIQYF.

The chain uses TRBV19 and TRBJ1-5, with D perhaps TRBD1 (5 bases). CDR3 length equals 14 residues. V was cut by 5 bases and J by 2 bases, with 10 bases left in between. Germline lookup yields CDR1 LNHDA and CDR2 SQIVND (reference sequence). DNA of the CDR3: TGTGCCAGTAGTCCCCGGGACGGCAATCAGCCCCAGCATTTT. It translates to CASSPRDGNQPQHF.

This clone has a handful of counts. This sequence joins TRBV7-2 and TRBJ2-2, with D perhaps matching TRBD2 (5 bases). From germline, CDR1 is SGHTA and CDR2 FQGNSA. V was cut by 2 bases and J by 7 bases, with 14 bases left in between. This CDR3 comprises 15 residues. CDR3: CASSLQPTGIGELFF. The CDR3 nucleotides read TGTGCCAGCAGCTTACAGCCCACCGGGATCGGGGAGCTGTTTTTT.

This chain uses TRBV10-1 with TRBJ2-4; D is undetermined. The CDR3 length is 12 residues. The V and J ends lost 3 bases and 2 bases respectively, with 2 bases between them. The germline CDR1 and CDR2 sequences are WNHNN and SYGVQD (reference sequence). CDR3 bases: TGCGCCAGCAGTGATTCCAAAAACATTCAGTACTTC. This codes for CASSDSKNIQYF.

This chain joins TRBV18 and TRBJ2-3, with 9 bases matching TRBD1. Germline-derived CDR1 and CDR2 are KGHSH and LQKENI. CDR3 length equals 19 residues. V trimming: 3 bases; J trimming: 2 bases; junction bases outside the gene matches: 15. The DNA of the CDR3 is TGTGCCAGCTCACCGGATTACGCTGGACAGGGGCCTTTCACAGATACGCAGTATTTT. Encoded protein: CASSPDYAGQGPFTDTQYF.

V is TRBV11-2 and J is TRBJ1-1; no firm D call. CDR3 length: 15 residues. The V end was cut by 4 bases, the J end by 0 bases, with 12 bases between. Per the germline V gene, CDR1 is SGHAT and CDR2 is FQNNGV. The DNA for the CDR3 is TGTGCCAGCAGCTCTCCCCGCGGACTGAACACTGAAGCTTTCTTT. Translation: CASSSPRGLNTEAFF.

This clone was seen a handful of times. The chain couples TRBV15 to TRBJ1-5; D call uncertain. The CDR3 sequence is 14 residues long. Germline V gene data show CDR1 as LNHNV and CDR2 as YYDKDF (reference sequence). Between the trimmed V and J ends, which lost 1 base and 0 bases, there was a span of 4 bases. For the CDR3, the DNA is TGTGCCACCAGCAGAGGGTATAGCAATCAGCCCCAGCATTTT. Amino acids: CATSRGYSNQPQHF.

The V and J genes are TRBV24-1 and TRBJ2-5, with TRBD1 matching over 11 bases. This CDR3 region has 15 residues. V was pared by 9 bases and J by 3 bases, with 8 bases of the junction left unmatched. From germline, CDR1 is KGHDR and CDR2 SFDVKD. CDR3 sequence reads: CATGRTGGGKETQYF. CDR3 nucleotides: TGTGCCACCGGGAGGACAGGGGGCGGAAAAGAGACCCAGTACTTC.

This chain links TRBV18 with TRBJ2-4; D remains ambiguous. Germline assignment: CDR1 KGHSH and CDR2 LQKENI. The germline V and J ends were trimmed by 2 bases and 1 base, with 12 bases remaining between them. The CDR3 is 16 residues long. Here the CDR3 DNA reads TGTGCCAGCTCACCAGGTTTAGATCGGGCCAAAAACATTCAGTACTTC. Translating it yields CASSPGLDRAKNIQYF. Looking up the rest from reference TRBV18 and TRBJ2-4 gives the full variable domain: NAGVMQNPRHLVRRRGQEARLRCSPMKGHSHVYWYRQLPEEGLKFMVYLQKENIIDESGMPKERFSAEFPKEGPSILRIQQVVRGDSAAYFCASSPGLDRAKNIQYFGAGTRLSVL.

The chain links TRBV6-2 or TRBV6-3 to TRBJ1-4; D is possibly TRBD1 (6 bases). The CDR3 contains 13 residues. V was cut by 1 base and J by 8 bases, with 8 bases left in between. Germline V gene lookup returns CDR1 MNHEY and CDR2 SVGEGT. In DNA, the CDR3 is TGTGCCAGCAGTTACTGGGGGCGAGAAAAACTGTTTTTT. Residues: CASSYWGREKLFF.

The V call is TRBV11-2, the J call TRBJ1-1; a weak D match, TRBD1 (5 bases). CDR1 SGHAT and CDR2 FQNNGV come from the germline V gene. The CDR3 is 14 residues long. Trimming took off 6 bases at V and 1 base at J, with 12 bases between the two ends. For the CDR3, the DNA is TGTGCCAGCAGGCCGGGACTTAGGAACACTGAAGCTTTCTTT. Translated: CASRPGLRNTEAFF.

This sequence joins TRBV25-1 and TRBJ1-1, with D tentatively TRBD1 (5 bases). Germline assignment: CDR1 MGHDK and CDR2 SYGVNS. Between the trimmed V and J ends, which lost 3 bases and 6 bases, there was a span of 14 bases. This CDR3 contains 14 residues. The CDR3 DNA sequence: TGTGCCAGCAGTGAGGGCCGGGGGATCTCTGAAGCTTTCTTT. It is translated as CASSEGRGISEAFF.

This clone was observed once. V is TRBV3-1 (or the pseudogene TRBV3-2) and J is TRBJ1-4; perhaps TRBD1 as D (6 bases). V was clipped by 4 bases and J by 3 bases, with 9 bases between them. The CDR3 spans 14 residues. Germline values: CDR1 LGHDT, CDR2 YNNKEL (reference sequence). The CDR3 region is CASSPGTPNEKLFF. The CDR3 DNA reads TGTGCCAGCAGCCCAGGGACACCTAATGAAAAACTGTTTTTT.

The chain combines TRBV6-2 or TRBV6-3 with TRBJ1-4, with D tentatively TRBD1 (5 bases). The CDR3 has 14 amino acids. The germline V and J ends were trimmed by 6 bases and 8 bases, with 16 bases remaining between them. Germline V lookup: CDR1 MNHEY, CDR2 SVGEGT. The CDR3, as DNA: TGTGCCAGCAGCCCCTGGGGGGGTGAAGAAAAACTGTTTTTT. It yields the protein CASSPWGGEEKLFF.

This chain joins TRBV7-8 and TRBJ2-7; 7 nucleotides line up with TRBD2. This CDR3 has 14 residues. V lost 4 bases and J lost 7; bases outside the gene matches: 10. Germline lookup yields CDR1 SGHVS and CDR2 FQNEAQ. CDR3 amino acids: CASSSLRGVGEQYF. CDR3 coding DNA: TGTGCCAGCAGCTCCCTCCGGGGGGTCGGGGAGCAGTACTTC.

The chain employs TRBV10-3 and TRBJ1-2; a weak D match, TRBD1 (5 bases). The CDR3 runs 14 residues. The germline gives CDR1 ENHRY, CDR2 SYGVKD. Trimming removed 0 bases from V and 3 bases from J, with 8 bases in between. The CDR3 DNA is TGTGCCATCAGTGAGTCGGGGGATGACTATGGCTACACCTTC. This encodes CAISESGDDYGYTF.

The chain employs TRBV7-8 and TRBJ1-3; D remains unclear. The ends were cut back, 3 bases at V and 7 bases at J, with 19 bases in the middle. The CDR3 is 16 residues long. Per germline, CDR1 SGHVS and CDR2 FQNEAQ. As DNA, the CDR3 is TGTGCCAGCAGCTTGCAGGTCATCAACGGGAGGAACACCATATATTTT. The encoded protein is CASSLQVINGRNTIYF.

CDR3 amino acids: CASTHDRQMNTEAFF. The CDR3 bases are TGTGCCAGTACCCATGACAGACAAATGAACACTGAAGCTTTCTTT. This chain uses TRBV19 with TRBJ1-1; a possible D gene is TRBD1 (5 bases). Trimming left V 7 bases short and J 0 bases short, with 15 bases between. The CDR3 is 15 amino acids. The germline gives CDR1 LNHDA, CDR2 SQIVND (reference sequence).